This T cell receptor beta chain is drawn from a study of T cells after yellow fever vaccination. The CDR3 runs to 15 residues. V was pared by 0 bases and J by 2 bases, with 13 bases between. CDR1 is DFQATT and CDR2 is SNEGSKA in the germline V gene (reference sequence). TCRdb re-called the 5' RACE reads with MiXCR, one entry per CDR3 protein. The sample yields approximately 32,000 distinct CDR3 sequences, roughly 10% seen once. By sample fraction, this clonotype is medium-sized. General observations from the study: There were almost no vaccine-responding clonotypes detectable in the sorted memory subsets on day 0.

The receptor was isolated from a man aged 18-30 years who received the YFV17D yellow fever vaccine. Sequencing was performed on PBMCs, either bulk or a sorted T-cell subset (CD4+, CD8+, memory, or dextramer-sorted; not recorded which), taken less than 16 days after the first yellow fever vaccination. The chain links TRBV20-1 to TRBJ2-5; possible D gene TRBD2, 5 bases. The CDR3 here is CSAREPAVGQETQYF. The CDR3, as DNA: TGCAGTGCTAGAGAGCCAGCGGTGGGTCAAGAGACCCAGTACTTC.